The T cell receptor beta chain under discussion was sequenced for a study of T cells of healthy individuals. Trimming removed 2 bases from V and 2 bases from J; junction bases left unmatched: 9. In germline, CDR1 is DFQATT, CDR2 SNEGSKA (reference sequence). This CDR3 region has 16 residues. TCRdb re-derived calls from the 5' RACE reads in MiXCR, one entry per CDR3 protein. The table includes 60,000 to 70,000 distinct CDR3 sequences, around 15% detected once. The sequence derives from a human donor in good health. This chain links TRBV20-1 with TRBJ2-3; 8 bases are shared with TRBD1. CDR3 coding DNA: TGCAGTGCTAGACCTGCAGGGGGCTTAGCCACAGATACGCAGTATTTT. As protein: CSARPAGGLATDTQYF.